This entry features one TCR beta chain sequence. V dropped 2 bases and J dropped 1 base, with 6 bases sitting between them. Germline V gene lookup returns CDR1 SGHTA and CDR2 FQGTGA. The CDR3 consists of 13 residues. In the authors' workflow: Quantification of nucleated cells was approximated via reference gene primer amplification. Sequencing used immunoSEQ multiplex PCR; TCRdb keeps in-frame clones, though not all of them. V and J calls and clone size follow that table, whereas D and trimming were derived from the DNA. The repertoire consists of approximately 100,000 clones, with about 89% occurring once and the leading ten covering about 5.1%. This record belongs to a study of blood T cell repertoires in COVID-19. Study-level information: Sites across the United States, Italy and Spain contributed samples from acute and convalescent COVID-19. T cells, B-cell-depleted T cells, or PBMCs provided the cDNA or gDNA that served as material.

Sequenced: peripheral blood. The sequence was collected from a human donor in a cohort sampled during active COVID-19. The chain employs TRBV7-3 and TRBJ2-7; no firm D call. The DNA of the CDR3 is TGTGCCAGCAGCTTATCCCCTTCCTACGAGCAGTACTTC. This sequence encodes CASSLSPSYEQYF. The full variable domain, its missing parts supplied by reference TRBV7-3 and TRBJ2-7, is GAGVSQTPSNKVTEKGKYVELRCDPISGHTALYWYRQSLGQGPEFLIYFQGTGAADDSGLPNDRFFAVRPEGSVSTLKIQRTERGDSAVYLCASSLSPSYEQYFGPGTRLTVT.